The T cell receptor (beta chain) described here comes from a study of CD8+CD57+ T cells in acquired aplastic anemia. Whole-study context: CD4+ and CD8+ cells, once sorted, gave DNA averaging around 3.4 ug.

Previously, flow cytometry had revealed CD8+CD57+ cell expansion in the patients chosen for sequencing. By the time of blood sampling, patients had still received no therapy. This clonotype turned up a few times. Its antigen remains unknown. Germline assignment: CDR1 MGHDK and CDR2 SYGVNS. The V end lost 6 bases, the J end lost 0 bases, and 23 bases lay between the germline ends. This CDR3 is built from 18 residues. Using genomic DNA as the template, TCR beta VDJ and CDR3 profiling was carried out. Each CDR3 protein gets one entry after TCRdb re-called the reads with MiXCR. Of hundreds of thousands of distinct CDR3 sequences in the sample, less than 35% were seen once. General study results and limits: CD8+ Simpson's diversity showed no significant patient-control difference. Patients and controls were found to share 25 to 35 CD8+ CDR3 sequences.

This receptor was identified in a human donor with aplastic anemia. Material for sequencing was sorted CD4+, CD8+, or CD8+CD57+ T cells (not recorded which) from PBMCs. The genes are TRBV25-1 and TRBJ1-1; D unclear. The CDR3 nucleotides are TGTGCCAGCAGCCAAGATAGTTCGGCAGGTGGAGTGAACACTGAAGCTTTCTTT. As protein: CASSQDSSAGGVNTEAFF.